These 16 T cell receptor beta chains came from one sample sequenced in a study of blood T cell repertoires in COVID-19. Libraries were prepared by immunoSEQ multiplex PCR; TCRdb keeps only in-frame clonotypes and omits some of them. The sample has 200,000 to 300,000 clones, 85% to 90% seen once. The sequenced sample was peripheral blood. The source is a middle-aged woman with acute or convalescent COVID-19.

The V and J genes are TRBV10-3 and TRBJ2-5; TRBD2 is a possible D gene (5 bases). Germline V lookup: CDR1 ENHRY, CDR2 SYGVKD. CDR3 size: 13 residues. The V end was cut by 6 bases, the J end by 5 bases, with 13 bases between. The CDR3 region has the DNA TGTGCCATCAGGGGAGATACTGACGAGACCCAGTACTTC. This encodes CAIRGDTDETQYF.

The gene calls are TRBV6-1 and TRBJ2-1; possible D gene TRBD2, 5 bases. The CDR3 totals 15 residues. Trimming shortened V by 2 bases and J by 6 bases, and 14 bases separated the two germline ends. Germline assignment: CDR1 MNHNS and CDR2 SASEGT. CDR3 loop: CASSEQRLAGNEQFF. The CDR3 DNA reads TGTGCCAGCAGTGAACAGCGGCTAGCTGGCAATGAGCAGTTCTTC.

V usage is TRBV5-1 and J usage is TRBJ1-4; 9 bases match TRBD1. Germline loops: CDR1 SGHRS, CDR2 YFSETQ. The CDR3 contains 16 residues. With 4 bases clipped from V and 3 bases from J, the junction kept 7 bases outside the gene matches. The CDR3: CASSANGQGSNEKLFF. CDR3 nucleotides: TGCGCCAGCAGCGCAAACGGACAGGGGTCTAATGAAAAACTGTTTTTT.

For the CDR3, the DNA is TGTGCCGCAAGGGACAGCCATTATAAGAACACTGAAGCTTTCTTT. It translates to CAARDSHYKNTEAFF. V and J are TRBV24-1 and TRBJ1-1; the match to TRBD1 covers 7 bases. CDR1 and CDR2 from the germline V gene are KGHDR and SFDVKD. V shed 12 bases and J 1 base; nucleotides not matched to a gene: 13. The CDR3 length is 15 residues.

The chain uses TRBV5-6 and TRBJ2-5; 10 bases line up with TRBD2. This CDR3 spans 15 amino acids. V was clipped by 0 bases and J by 7 bases; unmatched bases: 6. Germline CDR1 and CDR2: SGHDT and YYEEEE. CDR3 protein: CASSLDRASGGTQYF. CDR3 nucleotides: TGTGCCAGCAGCTTGGATAGGGCTAGCGGGGGGACCCAGTACTTC.

V is TRBV11-2 and J is TRBJ2-3; 12 nucleotides agree with TRBD2. CDR1 and CDR2 from the germline V gene are SGHAT and FQNNGV. V lost 2 bases and J lost 1; bases outside the gene matches: 4. The CDR3 totals 17 residues. This chain's CDR3 is CASSLTPSGGGTDTQYF. For the CDR3, the DNA is TGTGCCAGCAGCTTAACCCCTAGCGGGGGGGGCACAGATACGCAGTATTTT.

The chain joins TRBV5-1 to TRBJ1-4; 10 nucleotides agree with TRBD1. Losses at the gene ends were 4 bases for V and 7 bases for J; bases not matched to a gene: 7. The CDR3 consists of 15 residues. CDR1 SGHRS and CDR2 YFSETQ come from the germline V gene. The CDR3 protein is CASSPGGQGSEKLFF. The CDR3 nucleotides are TGCGCCAGCAGCCCCGGGGGACAGGGGAGTGAAAAACTGTTTTTT.

This chain uses TRBV12-5 with TRBJ1-6, with D unclear. V was shortened by 0 bases and J by 2 bases, with 11 bases between the two germline ends. CDR1 is LGHNT, CDR2 FRNRAP, per germline. The CDR3 loop spans 17 amino acids. The CDR3 loop reads CASGLVLLGPYNSPLHF. The CDR3 DNA is TGTGCTAGTGGTTTGGTACTCCTTGGGCCCTATAATTCACCCCTCCACTTT.

In this sample, this clone turned up once. V gene TRBV4-2 combines with J gene TRBJ1-1, with 9 nucleotides matching TRBD1. The CDR3 has 18 residues. V lost 0 bases, J lost 1 base, and 9 bases stayed unmatched. The germline CDR1 and CDR2 sequences are LGHNA and YNFKEQ. CDR3 nucleotides: TGTGCCAGCAGCCAAGAGCGACAGGGGGTTCTATCGAACACTGAAGCTTTCTTT. Its protein is CASSQERQGVLSNTEAFF.

V and J are TRBV30 and TRBJ1-1; D is uncertain. Germline CDR1 GTSNPN, CDR2 SVGIG (reference sequence). The CDR3 runs 12 residues. V dropped 5 bases and J dropped 0 bases, with 7 bases sitting between them. The CDR3 reads CAWGPVNTEAFF. The CDR3 DNA reads as TGTGCCTGGGGTCCGGTGAACACTGAAGCTTTCTTT.

The chain uses TRBV11-2 and TRBJ1-3; D is unresolved. The germline V gene encodes CDR1 SGHAT and CDR2 FQNNGV. The V gene lost 7 bases and the J gene lost 4 bases, with 14 bases spanning the gap. The CDR3 consists of 14 residues. The chain's CDR3 is CASTPGVHGNTIYF. CDR3 DNA sequence: TGTGCCAGCACCCCGGGAGTCCACGGAAACACCATATATTTT.

V usage is TRBV7-2 and J usage is TRBJ1-4; D may be TRBD1 (5 bases). Germline-derived CDR1 and CDR2 are SGHTA and FQGNSA. The V and J ends lost 6 bases and 3 bases respectively, with 11 bases between them. This CDR3 is 14 amino acids long. CDR3 DNA sequence: TGTGCCAGCAGTCAACGCAGGGCTAATGAAAAACTGTTTTTT. It yields the protein CASSQRRANEKLFF. The entire variable domain, with the rest obtained from reference TRBV7-2 and TRBJ1-4, is as follows: GAGVSQSPSNKVTEKGKDVELRCDPISGHTALYWYRQSLGQGLEFLIYFQGNSAPDKSGLPSDRFSAERTGGSVSTLTIQRTQQEDSAVYLCASSQRRANEKLFFGSGTQLSVL.

This chain uses TRBV2 with TRBJ2-7; D is perhaps TRBD2 (6 bases). V shed 2 bases and J shed 4 bases, with 21 bases lying between them. CDR1 and CDR2 (germline): SNHLY, FYNNEI. The CDR3 is 17 residues long. The CDR3 DNA sequence: TGTGCCAGCAGTGAAACGATCGGGGGAATTGTTAGGTACGAGCAGTACGTC. Its translation is CASSETIGGIVRYEQYV.

The rearrangement uses TRBV2 and TRBJ1-3; TRBD1 matches at 8 bases. Per the germline V gene, CDR1 is SNHLY and CDR2 is FYNNEI. The CDR3 extends over 14 amino acids. The V segment lost 6 bases and the J segment 3 bases; nucleotides outside the gene matches: 4. The CDR3 spells CASSQGAGGNTIYF. The CDR3 bases are TGTGCCAGCAGCCAGGGGGCAGGTGGAAACACCATATATTTT. Full variable domain (remainder filled in from reference TRBV2 and TRBJ1-3): EPEVTQTPSHQVTQMGQEVILRCVPISNHLYFYWYRQILGQKVEFLVSFYNNEISEKSEIFDDQFSVERPDGSNFTLKIRSTKLEDSAMYFCASSQGAGGNTIYFGEGSWLTVV.

This chain links TRBV6-1 with TRBJ2-3, with TRBD1 matching over 7 bases. CDR3 length: 15 amino acids. From germline, CDR1 is MNHNS and CDR2 SASEGT. Unmatched junction bases numbered 3, after V lost 2 bases and J lost 1 base. CDR3 coding DNA: TGTGCCAGCAGTGAACAGGGGGTACGCACAGATACGCAGTATTTT. This sequence encodes CASSEQGVRTDTQYF.

The gene calls are TRBV29-1 and TRBJ2-5; 7 bases line up with TRBD2. The CDR3 length is 15 residues. CDR1 is SQVTM, CDR2 ANQGSEA, per germline. V lost 7 bases to trimming and J lost 1 base; unmatched junction nucleotides: 12. CDR3 region: CSGTGGGISQETQYF. CDR3 DNA: TGCAGCGGGACCGGCGGGGGTATCTCCCAAGAGACCCAGTACTTC. Using reference TRBV29-1 and TRBJ2-5 for the parts outside the CDR3, the full variable domain is SAVISQKPSRDICQRGTSLTIQCQVDSQVTMMFWYRQQPGQSLTLIATANQGSEATYESGFVIDKFPISRPNLTFSTLTVSNMSPEDSSIYLCSGTGGGISQETQYFGPGTRLLVL.